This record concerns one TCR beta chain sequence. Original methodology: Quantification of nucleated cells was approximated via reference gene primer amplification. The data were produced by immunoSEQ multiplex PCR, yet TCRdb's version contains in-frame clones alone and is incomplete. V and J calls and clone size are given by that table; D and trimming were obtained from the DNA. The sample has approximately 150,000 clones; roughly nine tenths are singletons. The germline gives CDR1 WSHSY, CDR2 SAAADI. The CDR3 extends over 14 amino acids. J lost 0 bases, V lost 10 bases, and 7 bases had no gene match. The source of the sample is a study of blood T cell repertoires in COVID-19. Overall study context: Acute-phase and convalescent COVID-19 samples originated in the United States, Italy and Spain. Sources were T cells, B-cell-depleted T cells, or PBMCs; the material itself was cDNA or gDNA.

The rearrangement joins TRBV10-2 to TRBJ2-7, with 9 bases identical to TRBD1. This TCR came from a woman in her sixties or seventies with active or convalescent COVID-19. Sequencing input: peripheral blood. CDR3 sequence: CATIGTGSSYEQYF. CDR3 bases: TGCGCCACCATTGGGACAGGGAGCTCCTACGAGCAGTACTTC.